This T cell receptor (beta chain) was sequenced in a study of beta chain features in type 1 diabetes. V was trimmed by 10 bases and J by 5 bases, leaving 17 bases between them. The CDR3 is 13 amino acids. Germline V gene data show CDR1 as LGHNA and CDR2 as YSLEER. CD45RO/CCR7/CD25/CD127/CD95/CD27 sorting isolated CD4+ naive, central memory, regulatory and stem cell-like memory cells. General study findings and limits: Sequencing from cDNA could over-represent high-TCR-expressing cells. Type 1 diabetes patients showed fewer insertions and more deletions at VDJ junctions. The study found that naive, central memory and Treg TCRB repertoires appeared more similar in patients than in healthy donors. Shorter TCRB CDR3s, moderately but significantly so, marked every one of the four CD4+ subsets in Type 1 diabetes patients.

Every isolated RNA sample was fully reverse transcribed, so sequencing captured expressed TCRB transcripts. Assay: immunoSEQ multiplex PCR; the TCRdb copy retains only in-frame clones and omits some. The sample contains about 640,000 clones, 12% of which appear only once. This clone was counted a few times. Antigen unknown. Material for sequencing was naive CD4+ T cells from blood. This chain connects TRBV4-3 to TRBJ1-1, with a weak D call TRBD1 (5 bases). The TCR was taken from a man aged 30-40 years with type 1 diabetes. The CDR3 DNA is TGCGCCACCCGGTATGGGGGAGGTACTGAAGCTTTCTTT. Its translation: CATRYGGGTEAFF.